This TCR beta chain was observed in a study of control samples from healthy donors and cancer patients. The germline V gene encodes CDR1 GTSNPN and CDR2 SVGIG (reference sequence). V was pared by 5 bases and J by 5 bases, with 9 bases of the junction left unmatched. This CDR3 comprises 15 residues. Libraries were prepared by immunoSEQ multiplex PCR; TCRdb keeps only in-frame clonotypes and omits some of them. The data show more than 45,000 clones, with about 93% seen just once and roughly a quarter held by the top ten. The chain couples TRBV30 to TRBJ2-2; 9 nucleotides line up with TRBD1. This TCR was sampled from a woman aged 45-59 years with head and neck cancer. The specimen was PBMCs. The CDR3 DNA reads TGTGCCTGGGCTCCGGGACAGGGTGGAACCGGGGAGCTGTTTTTT. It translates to CAWAPGQGGTGELFF.